Given below is one T cell receptor beta chain in context. The target antigen is unknown. This record comes from a study of T cell responses to AZD1222 COVID-19 vaccine. Using immunoSEQ multiplex PCR, the repertoire was profiled, and TCRdb retains in-frame clones only, with some absent. The sample records over 95,000 clones, approximately 90% being singletons. General study points: The study sampled repertoires only after the peak T cell response. Reportedly, nearly half the spike-specific TCRs target unmutated variant regions.

V trimming: 4 bases; J trimming: 1 base; junction bases outside the gene matches: 3. CDR1 and CDR2 from the germline V gene are ENHRY and SYGVKD. CDR3 length: 15 residues. The gene calls are TRBV10-3 and TRBJ1-1, with TRBD1 matching over 10 bases. This clonotype was obtained from an adult who received the AZD1222 COVID-19 vaccine. Sequenced material: peripheral blood, taken 28 days after the second AZD1222 dose. CDR3 amino acids: CAISGGTGANTEAFF. The CDR3 coding sequence is TGTGCCATCAGTGGGGGGACAGGGGCGAACACTGAAGCTTTCTTT.